The T cell receptor beta chain described here comes from a study of T cell responses to AZD1222 COVID-19 vaccine (dated by TCRdb to about 2021). The study in broad terms: TCR sequencing was performed for roughly 250 trial participants, of whom about 200 were given two doses of AZD1222 and approximately 25 were given two doses of MenACWY control vaccine. Trial participants were enrolled into age subgroups of 18-55, 56-69 and 70-plus years, which contained about 150, 27 and 61 TCR-sequenced participants, respectively.

Read against the paper, the sample's time point label means: about 28 days (+/-7) after the second vaccine dose. AZD1222 recipients whose second dose came at about 4 weeks and those whose second dose came at about 12 weeks were combined into one group, since spike-specific TCR depth and breadth did not differ between the two schedules. The vaccinee samples were drawn from two UK trials, COV001 and COV002, one of which was a single-blind randomized controlled phase 2/3 trial testing AZD1222 (ChAdOx1 nCoV-19) in healthy adults. For TCRbeta chain sequencing, PBMC samples were collected from trial participants at day 0 and at day 28 after the second dose. The CDR3 regions of human TCRbeta chains were analyzed by immunosequencing. Per the source publication's procedure: TCRs in the repertoires were matched against a reference library of SARS-CoV-2-specific TCRs that had been generated with the MIRA antigen-specificity platform. Breadth was defined as the fraction of unique TCRs that were SARS-CoV-2-associated. Depth was defined as the fraction of total T cells that were SARS-CoV-2-associated. Using the MIRA data, each spike-specific TCR was mapped to the spike region that the TCR reacts to and placed in a CD4 or CD8 class. Log10-transformed breadth and depth values were compared by one-way ANOVA with Sidak's multiple comparisons tests. TCRdb re-hosts the immuneACCESS table, in-frame sequences only. Its copies lack some clones; in the studies checked, an unresolved V gene accounts for under half of them, and the cause for the rest is not known. V and J calls and clone size are copied from that table; D and trimming were computed from the DNA. This sample comprises fewer than 200,000 clones, approximately 90% of them detected only once. Approximately 1% of the sample comes from the top ten.

A note on this clone: Its antigen has not been determined. No base quality values were provided; no much bigger clone lies one nucleotide off.

V loses 1 base of germline sequence and J loses 3 bases, and the interval between the two ends is 12 bases. As encoded in the germline V gene, CDR1 is LGHNA while CDR2 is YNFKEQ. From cysteine to phenylalanine, the CDR3 is 16 amino acids long. Here the CDR3 DNA is all that survives: 48 bases in frame from base 1. The study at large found these results: Participants were mostly white British and included more females than males, and it was suggested by the authors that clonal diversity may have been underestimated. Nearly half of unique spike-specific TCRs reportedly recognized epitopes outside regions mutated in the B.1.351 and B.1.1.7 variants. The vaccine-associated CD4 TCRs covered the entire spike protein, and the dominant responses fell in regions 160-218 and 743-854. Conclusions about previously exposed vaccinees are limited, since just six AZD1222 recipients were seropositive for SARS-CoV-2 at baseline. No day 14 peak-response samples were available, so repertoires were characterized only after the peak T cell response. The 56-69-year group was small, and its depth increase did not reach significance, likely because of low power. Spike-specific TCR breadth and depth rose significantly after two AZD1222 doses compared with day 0 and with MenACWY recipients.

The sequencing used peripheral blood, collected 28 days after the second AZD1222 dose. This receptor was obtained from an adult who received the AZD1222 COVID-19 vaccine. The rearrangement joined TRBV4-2 to TRBJ1-4; perhaps TRBD1 is the D gene, with 6 bases matching. The sequence in DNA is TGTGCCAGCAGCCAAGGAGACAGGAGACCTAATGAAAAACTGTTTTTT. Its translation reads: CASSQGDRRPNEKLFF.